This T cell receptor (beta chain) was sequenced during a study of cytomegalovirus exposure and HLA in healthy donors. Study background: Early released data comprised 80 million to 90 million unique TCRs from HLA-typed donors. Regarding the study as a whole: TRBV6-2, TRBV6-3 and some other V segments were excluded as indistinguishable. Another analysis was done later, and it associated over 15,000 TCR beta sequences with HLA alleles at 0.05 false discovery rate.

This PCR relied on a set of 60 Vbeta primers and 13 Jbeta primers. The assay was immunoSEQ multiplex PCR, and TCRdb's table has in-frame clones only and misses some. This table has some 45,000 clones, 72% appearing once. V lost 4 bases and J lost 5, with 11 bases in between. This CDR3 contains 14 residues. Germline values: CDR1 LNHNV, CDR2 YYDKDF (reference sequence). A word on this clone: Antigen specificity is unknown.

The gene calls are TRBV15 and TRBJ1-4; D unresolved. The sample consisted of PBMCs. The receptor comes from a man aged 25-45 years in good health and CMV-seronegative. CDR3 amino acids: CATSTPGSNEKLFF. The DNA of the CDR3 is TGTGCCACCAGCACACCGGGTTCAAATGAAAAACTGTTTTTT.